Shown below are 17 T cell receptor beta chains from a single sample sequenced in a study of T cells after yellow fever vaccination. TCRdb passed the 5' RACE reads through MiXCR, listing each CDR3 protein once. The table records about 360,000 distinct CDR3 sequences, under 7.5% of them present only once. The starting material was PBMCs, obtained 5 days after the yellow fever booster vaccination. Source of these receptors: a man under 40 who received the YFV17D yellow fever vaccine.

This clonotype was observed at least ten times. CDR3 loop: CASSEDRRNTEAFF. The CDR3 DNA sequence: TGTGCCAGCAGCGAAGACCGCCGGAACACTGAAGCTTTCTTT. The chain employs TRBV5-5 and TRBJ1-1; no reliable D call. The CDR3 extends over 14 amino acids. V shed 4 bases and J shed 1 base, with 11 bases lying between them. Germline-derived CDR1 and CDR2 are SGHKS and YYEKEE (reference sequence).

This clonotype was counted a few times. The chain combines TRBV20-1 with TRBJ2-3; the D gene is possibly TRBD1 (5 bases). Germline lookup yields CDR1 DFQATT and CDR2 SNEGSKA (reference sequence). The CDR3 runs to 15 residues. With 5 bases removed from V and 0 bases from J, the gap between germline ends came to 15 bases. CDR3 protein: CSAGDSSSSTDTQYF. CDR3 in DNA: TGCAGTGCTGGCGACAGCTCCTCTAGCACAGATACGCAGTATTTT.

This clonotype was counted only a few times. The chain uses TRBV20-1 and TRBJ2-7, with 12 bases fitting TRBD1. The CDR3 has 17 amino acids. In germline, CDR1 is DFQATT, CDR2 SNEGSKA (reference sequence). J lost 0 bases, V lost 4 bases, and 10 bases had no gene match. The CDR3 is CSATPGQGAMNSYEQYF. In nucleotides, the CDR3 is TGCAGTGCTACCCCGGGACAGGGGGCGATGAACTCCTACGAGCAGTACTTC.

This clonotype was seen only a few times. J is TRBJ2-7 and V is TRBV10-2; D perhaps matches TRBD1 (5 bases). Germline CDR1 reads WSHSY; CDR2 reads SAAADI. The CDR3 spans 15 residues. Trimming took off 3 bases at V and 6 bases at J, with 18 bases between the two ends. In DNA, the CDR3 is TGCGCCAGCAGTGACCCGGTAGGGGCCGGTCTCGAGCAGTACTTC. Protein sequence: CASSDPVGAGLEQYF.

This chain links TRBV7-2 with TRBJ2-2; D might be TRBD2 (6 bases). This CDR3 contains 14 residues. The V gene's germline CDR1 is SGHTA and CDR2 FQGNSA. The ends were cut back, 5 bases at V and 1 base at J, with 8 bases in the middle. The CDR3 DNA reads TGTGCCAGCAGCCCTAGCGAGAACACCGGGGAGCTGTTTTTT. It encodes CASSPSENTGELFF.

This clonotype was found many times. V is TRBV20-1 and J is TRBJ2-7; D may match TRBD1 or TRBD2 (5 bases each). CDR1 DFQATT and CDR2 SNEGSKA come from the germline V gene (reference sequence). V shed 6 bases and J shed 1 base, with 13 bases lying between them. CDR3 length: 13 residues. CDR3 DNA: TGCAGTGCGTACCGGGACGGTTCCTACGAGCAGTACTTC. Protein product: CSAYRDGSYEQYF.

Of note for this clonotype: Given a much more abundant clone one base away, this may be a read error. The genes are TRBV7-9 and TRBJ2-1, with D perhaps matching TRBD1 (7 bases). There are 16 residues in the CDR3. CDR1 and CDR2 (germline): SEHNR, FQNEAQ (reference sequence). CDR3 nucleotide sequence: TGTGCCAGCAGCCCGAAATCAGGGGGGTACTACAATGAGCAGTCCTTC. Encoded protein: CASSPKSGGYYNEQSF.

The sample holds many counts of this clonotype. Here the CDR3 reads CATSRRGAGGLDTQYF. The CDR3 region has the DNA TGTGCCACCAGCAGGAGGGGAGCGGGAGGGTTGGATACGCAGTATTTT. The genes are TRBV15 and TRBJ2-3; 10 nucleotides align to TRBD2. The ends lost 3 bases at V and 6 bases at J; junction bases unmatched: 9. The germline V gene has CDR1 LNHNV and CDR2 YYDKDF (reference sequence). The CDR3 covers 16 residues. Supplemented by reference TRBV15 and TRBJ2-3, the full variable domain reads DAMVIQNPRYQVTQFGKPVTLSCSQTLNHNVMYWYQQKSSQAPKLLFHYYDKDFNNEADTPDNFQSRRPNTSFCFLDIRSPGLGDTAMYLCATSRRGAGGLDTQYFGPGTRLTVL.

This rearrangement joins TRBV7-9 to TRBJ2-1; 9 bases are a match to TRBD2. Germline assignment: CDR1 SEHNR and CDR2 FQNEAQ (reference sequence). V shed 4 bases and J 4 bases; nucleotides not matched to a gene: 11. This CDR3 spans 17 amino acids. The CDR3 here is CASSSLEGLALYNEQFF. As DNA, the CDR3 is TGTGCCAGCAGCTCACTGGAGGGACTAGCACTTTACAATGAGCAGTTCTTC.

This clonotype has a count of ten or more. The chain employs TRBV29-1 and TRBJ1-1; no clear D gene. Germline loops: CDR1 SQVTM, CDR2 ANQGSEA. V gave up 8 bases and J gave up 1 base, with 14 bases separating them. CDR3 length: 13 residues. CDR3 in amino acids: CSSLTPTNTEAFF. CDR3 DNA: TGCAGCTCTCTGACCCCCACGAACACTGAAGCTTTCTTT.

This clonotype was counted at least ten times. This chain connects TRBV2 to TRBJ1-2; D possibly corresponds to TRBD1 (5 bases). There are 14 residues in the CDR3. V gave up 3 bases and J gave up 6 bases, with 14 bases separating them. The germline gives CDR1 SNHLY, CDR2 FYNNEI. CDR3 nucleotides: TGTGCCAGCAGTGACCAGGGTTTGGTGCATGGCTACACCTTC. As protein: CASSDQGLVHGYTF.

This clonotype has just a few counts. The chain joins TRBV6-5 to TRBJ1-1; no firm D call. Germline assignment: CDR1 MNHEY and CDR2 SVGAGI. This CDR3 contains 16 residues. V shed 4 bases and J shed 3 bases, with 18 bases lying between them. The CDR3 protein is CASSWARAPSDTEAFF. The CDR3 DNA reads TGTGCCAGCAGTTGGGCGAGGGCCCCAAGCGACACTGAAGCTTTCTTT.

This clonotype was observed many times. The chain joins TRBV5-1 to TRBJ2-1; D may correspond to TRBD1 or TRBD2 (5 bases each). From germline, CDR1 is SGHRS and CDR2 YFSETQ. Trimming stripped 0 bases from V and 0 bases from J, with 7 bases between. The CDR3 extends over 15 amino acids. CDR3 region: CASSLEGSSYNEQFF. The CDR3 region has the DNA TGCGCCAGCAGCTTGGAGGGGAGCTCCTACAATGAGCAGTTCTTC.

The table lists this clonotype with many counts. V gene TRBV7-2 combines with J gene TRBJ2-5, with a tentative D call TRBD2 (6 bases). The CDR3 covers 14 residues. The germline V and J ends were trimmed by 1 base and 3 bases, with 9 bases remaining between them. The germline V gene has CDR1 SGHTA and CDR2 FQGNSA. CDR3 in DNA: TGTGCCAGCAGCTTAGATGGAGGGGAAGAGACCCAGTACTTC. Translation gives CASSLDGGEETQYF. Looking up the rest from reference TRBV7-2 and TRBJ2-5 gives the full variable domain: GAGVSQSPSNKVTEKGKDVELRCDPISGHTALYWYRQSLGQGLEFLIYFQGNSAPDKSGLPSDRFSAERTGGSVSTLTIQRTQQEDSAVYLCASSLDGGEETQYFGPGTRLLVL.

This clonotype has just a few counts. The chain has TRBV19 and TRBJ1-1, with 7 bases aligning to TRBD1. V lost 7 bases, J lost 2 bases, and 7 bases stayed unmatched. The CDR3 length is 14 residues. CDR1 and CDR2 (germline): LNHDA, SQIVND (reference sequence). The CDR3 is CASKGGTANTEAFF. The CDR3, as DNA: TGTGCCAGTAAAGGGGGGACAGCTAACACTGAAGCTTTCTTT.

This clonotype was detected only a few times. V usage is TRBV10-3 and J usage is TRBJ2-5; D possibly uses TRBD1 or TRBD2 (5 bases each). This CDR3 comprises 12 residues. From germline, CDR1 is ENHRY and CDR2 SYGVKD. V lost 2 bases, J lost 5 bases, and 6 bases lay in between. The CDR3 coding sequence is TGTGCCATCAGTGAGGGGACCGAGACCCAGTACTTC. Amino acids: CAISEGTETQYF.

There are a few counts of this clonotype. The V call is TRBV5-4, the J call TRBJ2-5; 7 bases line up with TRBD2. The CDR3 has 15 amino acids. The germline CDR1 and CDR2 sequences are SGHNT and YYREEE (reference sequence). Unmatched junction bases numbered 11, after V lost 4 bases and J lost 5 bases. CDR3 in DNA: TGTGCCAGCAGCATCGCTAGCGGAGCACAGGAGACCCAGTACTTC. Translating gives CASSIASGAQETQYF.